The 27 T cell receptor beta chains reported below all come from one sample, sequenced in a study of shared clonotypes between healthy human individuals (dated by TCRdb to 2020 to 2022). To prepare the library, the immunoSEQ multiplex PCR assay was applied. TCRdb retrieved this table from immuneACCESS and kept in-frame rearrangements only. Not all clones are present; in checked studies, unresolved V genes account for under half, and no reason is known for the remainder. The sample data list about half a million clones, and roughly three quarters of these were observed just once. In total, the top ten clones hold 12% of the sample. The sequenced sample was PBMCs. The source is a woman between 40 and 55 years old in good health. Some clones in this sample may be carry-over from other donors' samples.

This clone has at least ten counts. DNA of the CDR3: TGCGCCAGCTCTTTAGCGGGATACGTAAAGCAGTTCTTC. Translating gives CASSLAGYVKQFF. The gene calls are TRBV5-1 and TRBJ2-1; 8 nucleotides match TRBD2. CDR3 size: 13 residues. The V gene's germline CDR1 is SGHRS and CDR2 YFSETQ. With 7 bases clipped from V and 11 bases from J, the junction kept 11 bases outside the gene matches.

V gene TRBV2 combines with J gene TRBJ2-2; TRBD1 agrees at 7 bases. Germline CDR1 SNHLY, CDR2 FYNNEI. V trimming: 1 base; J trimming: 3 bases; junction bases outside the gene matches: 8. The length of the CDR3 is 17 residues. The CDR3 loop reads CASSEGPGQGDTGELFF. CDR3 sequence (DNA): TGTGCCAGCAGTGAAGGGCCGGGTCAGGGGGACACCGGGGAGCTGTTTTTT.

Details on this clone: Other DNA sequences in the sample encode the same CDR3. This chain links TRBV11-2 with TRBJ1-2; D is unclear. Germline V gene sequence: CDR1 SGHAT, CDR2 FQNNGV. CDR3 size: 13 residues. Trimming pared 0 bases from V and 3 bases from J, leaving 5 bases between. The CDR3 sequence: CASSLDGDYGYTF. DNA for the CDR3: TGTGCCAGCAGCTTAGATGGGGACTATGGCTACACCTTC.

This clone was seen once. This chain uses TRBV6-6 with TRBJ1-2, with TRBD1 matching over 8 bases. The CDR3 runs to 14 residues. The germline V gene has CDR1 MNHNY and CDR2 SVGAGI (reference sequence). V trimming: 5 bases; J trimming: 8 bases; junction bases outside the gene matches: 10. The CDR3 is CASSNSRGLSGYTF. The CDR3 DNA reads TGTGCCAGCAGTAATAGCAGGGGGCTGAGCGGCTACACCTTC.

A few counts support this clone. This is likely an artifact of a read error, given a far larger clone one base away. Other nucleotide sequences in the sample specify the same CDR3. The chain recombines TRBV4-1 with TRBJ2-7; no clear D gene. The V gene's germline CDR1 is MGHRA and CDR2 YSYEKL. V shed 4 bases and J shed 1 base, with 11 bases lying between them. The CDR3 covers 14 residues. The CDR3 nucleotides are TGCGCCAGCAGCCCGACGCGAACTTCCTACGAGCAGTACTTC. Translated: CASSPTRTSYEQYF.

The CDR3 region has the DNA TGTGCCAGCAGGACTGGGCTAGCGGGAGGTTGGGAGACCCAGTACTTC. Translating it yields CASRTGLAGGWETQYF. V is TRBV2 and J is TRBJ2-5; 11 positions match TRBD2. Germline V gene data show CDR1 as SNHLY and CDR2 as FYNNEI. The CDR3 is 16 residues long. V lost 6 bases, J lost 5 bases, and 11 bases stayed unmatched.

The chain couples TRBV7-9 to TRBJ1-4; a possible D gene is TRBD1 (5 bases). CDR1 and CDR2 from the germline V gene are SEHNR and FQNEAQ (reference sequence). The ends were cut back, 4 bases at V and 6 bases at J, with 24 bases in the middle. This CDR3 contains 18 residues. CDR3 protein: CASSSRAAYQTGDEKLFF. The CDR3, as DNA: TGTGCCAGCAGCTCCCGCGCCGCATATCAAACGGGGGATGAAAAACTGTTTTTT.

In the case of this clone: Other DNA sequences in the sample encode the same CDR3. The chain links TRBV9 to TRBJ2-1, with 8 bases matching TRBD2. With 0 bases clipped from V and 7 bases from J, the junction kept 3 bases outside the gene matches. Germline CDR1 and CDR2: SGDLS and YYNGEE. The length of the CDR3 is 14 residues. This CDR3 is CASSVDGRGNEQFF. The DNA for the CDR3 is TGTGCCAGCAGCGTAGACGGGAGGGGTAATGAGCAGTTCTTC.

About this clone: A far bigger clonotype differs at one base, so this is likely a read error. The sample has other DNA sequences that encode this CDR3 too. V is TRBV4-1 and J is TRBJ1-4, with TRBD1 as a possible D gene (5 bases). The V and J ends lost 6 bases and 4 bases respectively, with 15 bases between them. Germline values: CDR1 MGHRA, CDR2 YSYEKL. The CDR3 extends over 15 amino acids. CDR3 DNA sequence: TGCGCCAGCAGTCAACAGGAGGGGAGTAATGAAAAACTGTTTTTT. Encoded protein: CASSQQEGSNEKLFF.

About this clone: Mismatch with germline at one junction end may stem from a read error. CDR3 sequence: CATSRDRGDAGIF. The CDR3 DNA reads as TGTGCCACCAGCAGAGATCGAGGGGACGCTGGGATCTTC. V gene TRBV15 combines with J gene TRBJ1-2, with D perhaps TRBD1 (5 bases). This CDR3 spans 13 amino acids. The germline CDR1 and CDR2 sequences are LNHNV and YYDKDF (reference sequence).

The J gene is TRBJ1-2, the V gene TRBV10-2; D call uncertain. Trimming removed 6 bases from V and 4 bases from J, with 18 bases in between. The CDR3 extends over 15 amino acids. The V gene's germline CDR1 is WSHSY and CDR2 SAAADI. CDR3 sequence reads: CASSLALRSSYGYTF. The CDR3 DNA reads as TGCGCCAGCAGCCTAGCGCTTCGCAGTTCCTATGGCTACACCTTC.

The chain is built from TRBV19 and TRBJ2-7, with 9 bases fitting TRBD1. Germline V gene data show CDR1 as LNHDA and CDR2 as SQIVND (reference sequence). The trim removed 8 bases at V and 3 bases at J, leaving 5 bases unmatched. The CDR3 loop spans 13 amino acids. The CDR3 DNA sequence: TGTGCCAGTGGACCGGGACAGGGCTACGAGCAGTACTTC. The encoded protein is CASGPGQGYEQYF.

The chain links TRBV6-5 to TRBJ2-7, with D perhaps matching TRBD1 or TRBD2 (5 bases each). This CDR3 is built from 15 residues. Germline CDR1 reads MNHEY; CDR2 reads SVGAGI. V was trimmed by 0 bases and J by 0 bases, leaving 9 bases between them. The CDR3 DNA reads as TGTGCCAGCAGTTACTCCCGGGACCTCTCCTACGAGCAGTACTTC. Residues: CASSYSRDLSYEQYF.

The chain is built from TRBV4-1 and TRBJ2-1, with D unclear. V dropped 4 bases and J dropped 0 bases, with 13 bases sitting between them. Germline values: CDR1 MGHRA, CDR2 YSYEKL. The CDR3 totals 16 residues. The chain's CDR3 is CASSRSILSSYNEQFF. CDR3 bases: TGCGCCAGCAGCCGTTCTATCCTTAGCTCCTACAATGAGCAGTTCTTC.

The chain carries TRBV5-6 and TRBJ2-1, with D possibly being TRBD1 or TRBD2 (5 bases each). Trimming stripped 2 bases from V and 5 bases from J, with 8 bases between. Germline CDR1 SGHDT, CDR2 YYEEEE. The CDR3 is made up of 13 amino acids. In DNA, the CDR3 is TGTGCCAGCAGCTTCCGGGGACACAATGAGCAGTTCTTC. Its translation is CASSFRGHNEQFF.

The genes are TRBV18 and TRBJ2-1; D remains ambiguous. This CDR3 is built from 15 residues. With 3 bases removed from V and 8 bases from J, the gap between germline ends came to 17 bases. Germline values: CDR1 KGHSH, CDR2 LQKENI. DNA of the CDR3: TGTGCCAGCTCACCGGCGGCACCTCTGGCGGATGAGCAGTTCTTC. It is translated as CASSPAAPLADEQFF.

The chain links TRBV2 to TRBJ2-3; D is possibly TRBD1 (5 bases). The CDR3 runs to 11 residues. The V and J ends lost 10 bases and 10 bases respectively, with 15 bases between them. Germline assignment: CDR1 SNHLY and CDR2 FYNNEI. The CDR3 bases are TGTGCCACCCTGAGGCAGGGTTCGCAGTATTTT. Translating it yields CATLRQGSQYF.

The genes are TRBV6-1 and TRBJ1-1; no reliable D call. V was clipped by 7 bases and J by 0 bases, with 9 bases between them. Germline assignment: CDR1 MNHNS and CDR2 SASEGT. This CDR3 is built from 13 residues. CDR3 protein: CASTYDLNTEAFF. Written as DNA, the CDR3 is TGTGCCAGCACCTACGACTTGAACACTGAAGCTTTCTTT.

This clone was observed once. The V and J genes are TRBV7-3 and TRBJ2-7; D is ambiguous. There are 13 residues in the CDR3. CDR1 SGHTA and CDR2 FQGTGA come from the germline V gene. The germline V and J ends were trimmed by 5 bases and 4 bases, with 12 bases remaining between them. The CDR3 DNA sequence: TGTGCCAGCAGCCCTCGTCCCCCTTACGAGCAGTACTTC. Translated: CASSPRPPYEQYF.

This rearrangement joins TRBV30 to TRBJ2-3, with 8 positions matching TRBD1. Germline V gives CDR1 GTSNPN, CDR2 SVGIG (reference sequence). Trimming took 2 bases from V and 2 from J; bases not matched to a gene: 6. The CDR3 is 15 residues long. The CDR3 region is CAWSPRGLVTDTQYF. The CDR3 DNA is TGTGCCTGGAGTCCCAGGGGGCTTGTCACAGATACGCAGTATTTT.

The chain has TRBV5-1 and TRBJ2-1; a weak D match, TRBD1 (5 bases). Trimming left V 7 bases short and J 6 bases short, with 11 bases between. CDR1 and CDR2 (germline): SGHRS, YFSETQ. The CDR3 covers 12 residues. This chain's CDR3 is CASRPGFNEQFF. The CDR3 region has the DNA TGCGCCAGCCGTCCAGGGTTCAATGAGCAGTTCTTC.

This sequence joins TRBV2 and TRBJ2-1; TRBD2 matches at 7 bases. Losses at the gene ends were 6 bases for V and 4 bases for J; bases not matched to a gene: 6. Germline values: CDR1 SNHLY, CDR2 FYNNEI. The CDR3 length is 14 residues. CDR3 region: CASRERGGYNEQFF. The CDR3 DNA follows: TGTGCCAGCAGAGAGCGGGGAGGATACAATGAGCAGTTCTTC.

CDR3 nucleotides: TGCACCAGCATTGTGCGAAAGACCTATGGCTACACCTTC. This encodes CTSIVRKTYGYTF. This chain links TRBV1 with TRBJ1-2. TRBV1 represents a pseudogene. CDR3 size: 13 residues.

The sample holds one count of this clone. The same CDR3 also results from other DNA sequences found in this sample. The V gene is TRBV18, the J gene TRBJ2-7; 10 bases align to TRBD1. Germline loops: CDR1 KGHSH, CDR2 LQKENI. Germline trimming cut 3 bases from V and 1 base from J; bases unmatched to any gene: 3. The CDR3 extends over 15 amino acids. The CDR3 bases are TGTGCCAGCTCACCGAGACAGGGGGCGTCCTACGAGCAGTACTTC. Translated, it gives CASSPRQGASYEQYF.

This clone has a single count. It differs at one base from a far larger clone, so likely a read error. CDR3 bases: TGTGCCAGCAGCTTGAGACTTAACGCTGAAGCTTTCTTT. It yields the protein CASSLRLNAEAFF. The chain couples TRBV5-6 to TRBJ1-1, with D unresolved. V lost 1 base, J lost 6 bases, and 10 bases lay in between. Germline V lookup: CDR1 SGHDT, CDR2 YYEEEE. The CDR3 has 13 amino acids.

The count of this clone is one. The V and J genes are TRBV28 and TRBJ1-1; tentatively, D is TRBD1 (5 bases). The CDR3 sequence is 16 residues long. Trimming took 6 bases from V and 1 from J, leaving 18 bases between them. Germline CDR1 MDHEN, CDR2 SYDVKM. CDR3 amino acids: CASRGLGYGENTEAFF. The CDR3 DNA reads TGTGCCAGCAGGGGACTGGGGTACGGCGAGAACACTGAAGCTTTCTTT.

This clone was seen a handful of times. The chain joins TRBV10-3 to TRBJ2-7, with 13 positions matching TRBD2. CDR3 length: 16 amino acids. Germline-derived CDR1 and CDR2 are ENHRY and SYGVKD. V shed 0 bases and J 7 bases; nucleotides not matched to a gene: 6. The CDR3 loop reads CAISESWTSGSSEQYF. The CDR3 nucleotides read TGTGCCATCAGTGAGTCTTGGACTAGCGGGAGTTCTGAGCAGTACTTC.